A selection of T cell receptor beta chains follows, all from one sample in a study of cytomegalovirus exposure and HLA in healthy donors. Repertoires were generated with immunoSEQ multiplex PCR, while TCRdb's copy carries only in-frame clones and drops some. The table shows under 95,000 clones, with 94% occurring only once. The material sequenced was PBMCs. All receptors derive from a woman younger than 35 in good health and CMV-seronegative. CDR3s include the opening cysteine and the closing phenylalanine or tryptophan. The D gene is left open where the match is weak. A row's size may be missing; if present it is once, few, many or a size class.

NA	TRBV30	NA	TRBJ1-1	CAWIPRGGEAFF	TGTGCCTGGATTCCCCGGGGGGGTGAAGCTTTCTTT
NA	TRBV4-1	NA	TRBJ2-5	CASSQLGEETQYF	TGCGCCAGCAGCCAATTAGGGGAAGAGACCCAGTACTTC
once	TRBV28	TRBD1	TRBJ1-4	CASFPSGQGRVKLFF	TGTGCCAGCTTCCCATCAGGACAGGGGCGAGTGAAACTGTTTTTT
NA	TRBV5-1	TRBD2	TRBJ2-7	CASSPILAGIDSYEQYF	TGCGCCAGCAGCCCCATCCTAGCGGGAATCGATTCCTACGAGCAGTACTTC
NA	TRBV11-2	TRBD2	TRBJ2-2	CASSLTGTSGPRGELFF	TGTGCCAGCAGCTTAACCGGGACTAGCGGACCCCGGGGGGAGCTGTTTTTT
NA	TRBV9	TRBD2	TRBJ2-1	CASSVGIAGVSVNEQFF	TGTGCCAGCAGCGTAGGAATCGCGGGGGTGAGCGTCAATGAGCAGTTCTTC
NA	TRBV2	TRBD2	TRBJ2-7	CASSGTSGGDYEQYF	TGTGCCAGCAGTGGAACTAGCGGGGGGGACTACGAGCAGTACTTC
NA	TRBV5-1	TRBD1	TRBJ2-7	CASSLVTGGIYEQYF	TGCGCCAGCAGCTTGGTTACAGGGGGTATTTACGAGCAGTACTTC
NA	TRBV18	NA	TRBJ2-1	CASSTGNQGNEQFF	TGTGCCAGCTCAACAGGGAATCAGGGCAATGAGCAGTTCTTC
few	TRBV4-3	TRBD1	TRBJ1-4	CASSQDLGTGTQKLFF	TGCGCCAGCAGCCAAGATCTGGGGACAGGGACCCAAAAACTGTTTTTT
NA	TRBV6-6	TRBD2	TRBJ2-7	CASSSGLASYEQYF	TGTGCCAGCAGTTCGGGACTAGCTTCCTACGAGCAGTACTTC
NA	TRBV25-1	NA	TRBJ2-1	CASSDISKYNEQFF	TGTGCCAGCAGTGATATTAGCAAGTACAATGAGCAGTTCTTC
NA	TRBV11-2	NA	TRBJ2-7	CASSLPDYEQYF	TGTGCCAGCAGCTTGCCAGACTACGAGCAGTACTTC
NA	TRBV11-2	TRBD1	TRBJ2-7	CASSLETGSIYEQYF	TGTGCCAGCAGCCTAGAGACAGGGAGTATTTACGAGCAGTACTTC
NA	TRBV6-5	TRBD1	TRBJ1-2	CASSNDRAYGYTF	TGTGCCAGCAGTAACGACAGGGCCTATGGCTACACCTTC
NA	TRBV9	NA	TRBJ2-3	CASSVTAGRGASTDTQYF	TGTGCCAGCAGCGTAACAGCAGGGCGGGGAGCGTCAACAGATACGCAGTATTTT
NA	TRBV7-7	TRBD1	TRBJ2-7	CASSSGQGNYEQYF	TGTGCTAGCAGCTCGGGACAGGGGAACTACGAGCAGTACTTC
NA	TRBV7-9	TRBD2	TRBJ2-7	CASSTGLADEQYF	TGTGCCAGCAGCACGGGACTAGCTGACGAGCAGTACTTC
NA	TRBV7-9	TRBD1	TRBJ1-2	CASSWTGHGYTF	TGTGCCAGCAGCTGGACAGGTCATGGCTACACCTTC
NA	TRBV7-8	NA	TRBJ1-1	CASSLASTANTEAFF	TGTGCCAGCAGCTTAGCGTCGACAGCAAACACTGAAGCTTTCTTT